Given below is one TCR beta chain in context. Its specificity is unknown. At one end, the junction sequence differs from germline, possibly due to a read error. These data are taken from a study of breast tumors, draining lymph nodes, adjacent tissues. Findings and caveats of the study: Findings are consistent with lymph node origin and intratumoral expansion of most tumor T cells. Luminal-like breast cancer showed significantly greater tumor-nontumor repertoire similarity than basal-like breast cancer did. Tumor TCR diversity was below lymph nodes but above nontumor tissue. Data only fit, rather than demonstrated, lymph node origin of most tumor T cells.

Axillary draining lymph nodes of breast cancer patients supplied the node samples. Germline CDR1 is SNHLY and CDR2 is FYNNEI. This CDR3 is 15 amino acids long. Each CDR3 protein gets one entry after TCRdb re-called the multiplex PCR reads with MiXCR. The profile covers approximately 250,000 distinct CDR3 sequences, with approximately 36% appearing a single time and under 4.5% taken by the ten largest. The sample consisted of axillary lymph node tissue. The J gene is TRBJ2-3, the V gene TRBV2, with a tentative D call TRBD2 (6 bases). The source of this sequence is a female donor with breast cancer. Some clones in this sample may be carry-over from other donors' samples. The CDR3 loop reads CASSGTNSHTGELLF. CDR3 in DNA: TGTGCCAGCAGTGGGACTAACAGCCACACCGGGGAGCTGCTTTTT.